What follows are 22 T cell receptor beta chains derived from one specimen sequenced in a study of identical twins. Via MiXCR, TCRdb re-called the 5' RACE reads, giving one row per CDR3 protein. Of around 250,000 distinct CDR3 sequences listed, 6.5% to 8% are singletons. These data are also associated with another study on T cells expressing NK-cell markers.

Sequenced material: CD8+ T cells sorted from blood. Receptors originate from a woman aged 18-29 years in good health.

This clonotype was detected many times. The rearrangement uses TRBV10-3 and TRBJ1-2, with D possibly being TRBD1 (5 bases). Trimming removed 6 bases from V and 4 bases from J, with 12 bases in between. The CDR3 runs 13 residues. Per the germline V gene, CDR1 is ENHRY and CDR2 is SYGVKD. The CDR3 is CAIRPRGGYGYTF. For the CDR3, the DNA is TGTGCCATCAGGCCCCGGGGCGGCTATGGCTACACCTTC.

This clonotype was seen many times. V usage is TRBV12-3 or TRBV12-4 and J usage is TRBJ1-1; D is perhaps TRBD1 (6 bases). The CDR3 totals 15 residues. V lost 8 bases and J 3 bases, leaving 19 bases between the germline ends. DNA for the CDR3: TGTGCCAGCCTCACGTCGGTCGCAGGGGACACTGAAGCTTTCTTT. Its translation is CASLTSVAGDTEAFF.

In its sample, this clonotype was seen many times. J is TRBJ2-2 and V is TRBV12-3 or TRBV12-4; 7 nucleotides line up with TRBD2. The CDR3 totals 11 residues. V was pared by 9 bases and J by 15 bases, with 10 bases of the junction left unmatched. The chain's CDR3 is CASSSGGRMFF. The CDR3 DNA is TGTGCCAGTTCTAGCGGAGGAAGAATGTTTTTT.

The chain recombines TRBV5-3 with TRBJ2-2, with D uncertain. TRBV5-3 is an open reading frame, and its role is uncertain. This CDR3 spans 14 amino acids. V lost 8 bases and J lost 4, with 15 bases in between. In DNA form, the CDR3 reads TGTGCCAGGGGCCCCGGTTATCCCACCGGGGAGCTGTTTTTT. Translation gives CARGPGYPTGELFF.

At least ten counts were recorded for this clonotype. The gene calls are TRBV12-3 or TRBV12-4 and TRBJ2-1, with TRBD2 identical over 8 bases. The CDR3 totals 13 residues. V gave up 6 bases and J gave up 5 bases; unmatched junction bases: 3. The DNA of the CDR3 is TGTGCCAGCAGGGCGGGGGGCCACAATGAGCAGTTCTTC. It codes for CASRAGGHNEQFF.

This clonotype turned up a few times. This chain uses TRBV13 with TRBJ2-3; 9 bases are shared with TRBD2. CDR3 length: 16 amino acids. The J segment lost 3 bases and the V segment lost 1 base, leaving 5 bases of the junction unmatched. The V gene's germline CDR1 is PRHDT and CDR2 FYEKMQ (reference sequence). The DNA of the CDR3 is TGTGCCAGCAGCTTAGAAGCGGGGGGATGGACAGATACGCAGTATTTT. Translation gives CASSLEAGGWTDTQYF.

In this sample, this clonotype turned up a few times. The chain combines TRBV6-2 or TRBV6-3 with TRBJ2-7; 11 bases align to TRBD2. The CDR3 has 13 amino acids. J lost 7 bases, V lost 6 bases, and 5 bases had no gene match. The V gene's germline CDR1 is MNHEY and CDR2 SVGEGT. CDR3 amino acids: CASRLAGVWEQYF. The CDR3 bases are TGTGCCAGCAGACTAGCGGGAGTGTGGGAGCAGTACTTC.

In this sample, this clonotype turned up a few times. J is TRBJ2-1 and V is TRBV12-3 or TRBV12-4, with a weak D call TRBD1 (5 bases). The CDR3 is 15 amino acids. V gave up 5 bases and J gave up 4 bases, with 15 bases separating them. The CDR3 loop is CASSRPSGLYNEQFF. In DNA, the CDR3 is TGTGCCAGCAGTCGTCCCTCAGGGCTATACAATGAGCAGTTCTTC.

This clonotype has a handful of counts. This chain connects TRBV27 to TRBJ1-2; D is unresolved. The V gene's germline CDR1 is MNHEY and CDR2 SMNVEV (reference sequence). V lost 5 bases and J lost 8, with 18 bases in between. This CDR3 contains 14 residues. The CDR3 bases are TGTGCCAGCAGTCTTCGATCGGCAGAGGGAGGCTACACCTTC. Protein product: CASSLRSAEGGYTF.

A few counts support this clonotype. This rearrangement joins TRBV27 to TRBJ2-1, with TRBD2 matching 11 bases. The CDR3 loop spans 15 amino acids. Per germline, CDR1 MNHEY and CDR2 SMNVEV (reference sequence). Trimming removed 6 bases from V and 9 bases from J; junction bases left unmatched: 10. The CDR3 reads CASSQLAGAQAEQFF. The CDR3, as DNA: TGTGCCAGCAGCCAACTAGCGGGAGCTCAGGCTGAGCAGTTCTTC.

The chain recombines TRBV7-2 with TRBJ2-7; D gene ambiguous. The germline V gene has CDR1 SGHTA and CDR2 FQGNSA. Trimming left V 1 base short and J 12 bases short, with 13 bases between. This CDR3 region has 12 residues. The CDR3 region has the DNA TGTGCCAGCAGCTTAGGAGGTTCGGCGGTGTACTTC. It translates to CASSLGGSAVYF.

This clonotype was found a few times. The CDR3 region has the DNA TGTGCCATAAATGGGGCACACTATGGCTACACCTTC. Translated, it gives CAINGAHYGYTF. The rearrangement uses TRBV19 and TRBJ1-2; D perhaps matches TRBD1 (5 bases). Germline V CDR1 and CDR2: LNHDA, SQIVND (reference sequence). The CDR3 is 12 amino acids. The ends were cut back, 10 bases at V and 3 bases at J, with 12 bases in the middle. The entire variable domain, with the rest obtained from reference TRBV19 and TRBJ1-2, is as follows: DGGITQSPKYLFRKEGQNVTLSCEQNLNHDAMYWYRQDPGQGLRLIYYSQIVNDFQKGDIAEGYSVSREKKESFPLTVTSAQKNPTAFYLCAINGAHYGYTFGSGTRLTVV.

This clonotype was seen at least ten times. The genes are TRBV24-1 and TRBJ2-2; no reliable D call. The CDR3 runs 13 residues. Germline V gene data show CDR1 as KGHDR and CDR2 as SFDVKD. V was trimmed by 3 bases and J by 5 bases, leaving 6 bases between them. The CDR3 spells CATSDLLTGELFF. The CDR3 coding sequence is TGTGCCACCAGTGATCTACTTACCGGGGAGCTGTTTTTT.

The chain has TRBV30 and TRBJ2-1; tentatively, D is TRBD2 (6 bases). Trimming took 1 base from V and 2 from J, leaving 12 bases between them. The CDR3 covers 15 residues. The germline gives CDR1 GTSNPN, CDR2 SVGIG (reference sequence). The CDR3 reads CAWSAASVPYNEQFF. The CDR3, as DNA: TGTGCCTGGAGTGCCGCTAGCGTACCCTACAATGAGCAGTTCTTC. The full variable domain, its missing parts supplied by reference TRBV30 and TRBJ2-1, is SQTIHQWPATLVQPVGSPLSLECTVEGTSNPNLYWYRQAAGRGLQLLFYSVGIGQISSEVPQNLSASRPQDRQFILSSKKLLLSDSGFYLCAWSAASVPYNEQFFGPGTRLTVL.

V is TRBV27 and J is TRBJ1-6; no clear D. The V gene lost 6 bases and the J gene lost 7 bases, with 13 bases spanning the gap. Germline CDR1 MNHEY, CDR2 SMNVEV (reference sequence). The CDR3 consists of 14 residues. CDR3 bases: TGTGCCAGCAGAAACCCAGGACTAAATTCACCCCTCCACTTT. Protein sequence: CASRNPGLNSPLHF.

This clonotype was detected many times. The rearrangement links TRBV12-3 or TRBV12-4 to TRBJ1-2; 7 positions agree with TRBD1. After removal of 6 bases from V and 7 bases from J, the junction contained 2 bases not matched to a gene. This CDR3 contains 11 residues. CDR3 bases: TGTGCCAGCAGGACAGGGACTGGCTACACCTTC. Amino acids: CASRTGTGYTF.

This clonotype was picked up a small number of times. The rearrangement joins TRBV14 to TRBJ2-1; D might be TRBD2 (5 bases). This CDR3 spans 14 amino acids. V lost 0 bases to trimming and J lost 10 bases, with 13 bases between them. Germline V lookup: CDR1 SGHDN, CDR2 FVKESK. The DNA for the CDR3 is TGTGCCAGCAGCCAAGAATACGGGAAAAGGGAGCAGTTCTTC. It translates to CASSQEYGKREQFF. The complete variable domain, with remaining parts taken from reference TRBV14 and TRBJ2-1, reads EAGVTQFPSHSVIEKGQTVTLRCDPISGHDNLYWYRRVMGKEIKFLLHFVKESKQDESGMPNNRFLAERTGGTYSTLKVQPAELEDSGVYFCASSQEYGKREQFFGPGTRLTVL.

This clonotype was seen more than once but under ten times. The chain carries TRBV3-1 and TRBJ2-1, with a tentative D call TRBD1 (6 bases). This CDR3 contains 16 residues. Germline assignment: CDR1 LGHDT and CDR2 YNNKEL (reference sequence). V was shortened by 4 bases and J by 1 base, with 14 bases between the two germline ends. The CDR3: CASSPKPGHSYNEQFF. In DNA form, the CDR3 reads TGTGCCAGCAGCCCCAAACCGGGACATTCCTACAATGAGCAGTTCTTC.

In its sample, this clonotype was seen a few times. V and J are TRBV9 and TRBJ2-7; TRBD1 matches at 9 bases. The CDR3 is 16 amino acids. J lost 7 bases, V lost 4 bases, and 15 bases had no gene match. Germline loops: CDR1 SGDLS, CDR2 YYNGEE. The CDR3 spells CASSPPPGQGIEEQYF. For the CDR3, the DNA is TGTGCCAGCAGCCCACCCCCGGGACAGGGAATAGAAGAGCAGTACTTC.

This clonotype was recorded many times. The rearrangement links TRBV13 to TRBJ2-7; TRBD2 is a possible D gene (6 bases). Per the germline V gene, CDR1 is PRHDT and CDR2 is FYEKMQ (reference sequence). Trimming cost V 3 bases and J 3 bases, with 9 bases left between them. This CDR3 has 13 residues. The CDR3 sequence: CASSFGSGYEQYF. The CDR3 DNA follows: TGTGCCAGCAGCTTTGGTAGCGGCTACGAGCAGTACTTC.

This sequence joins TRBV14 and TRBJ2-6, with D possibly being TRBD1 (5 bases). The CDR3 extends over 15 amino acids. Germline V gives CDR1 SGHDN, CDR2 FVKESK. V was cut by 2 bases and J by 6 bases, with 11 bases left in between. For the CDR3, the DNA is TGTGCCAGCAGCCAACAGGGTGGTGAGGCCAACGTCCTGACTTTC. Amino acids: CASSQQGGEANVLTF.

This clonotype was counted at least ten times. The rearrangement links TRBV20-1 to TRBJ1-4, with TRBD1 matching over 9 bases. V was pared by 3 bases and J by 7 bases, with 9 bases of the junction left unmatched. Germline values: CDR1 DFQATT, CDR2 SNEGSKA (reference sequence). The CDR3 loop spans 15 amino acids. This CDR3 is CSASGTGGLAEKLFF. In DNA form, the CDR3 reads TGCAGTGCTAGTGGAACAGGGGGCTTGGCTGAAAAACTGTTTTTT.